The TCR beta chain described here comes from a study of CD8+ T cells in alopecia areata. This CDR3 has 13 amino acids. V was pared by 5 bases and J by 2 bases, with 12 bases between. Germline values: CDR1 GTSNPN, CDR2 SVGIG (reference sequence). Regarding treatment: oral pan-JAK inhibitor, 5-10 mg twice daily. RNA was isolated and reverse transcribed to cDNA, the sequencing template. Sequencing was performed with immunoSEQ multiplex PCR; in TCRdb, only in-frame clones are kept and a portion is missing. The sample has over 200,000 clones; about three fifths are singletons. The rearrangement uses TRBV30 and TRBJ1-2; D is possibly TRBD1 (6 bases). The sample was CD4+ T cells sorted from blood, taken at week 4, from a patient treated with tofacitinib. The source of this sequence is a human donor with alopecia areata. The CDR3 DNA reads TGTGCCTGGGTTGACAGGACCAACTATGGCTACACCTTC. Translation gives CAWVDRTNYGYTF.